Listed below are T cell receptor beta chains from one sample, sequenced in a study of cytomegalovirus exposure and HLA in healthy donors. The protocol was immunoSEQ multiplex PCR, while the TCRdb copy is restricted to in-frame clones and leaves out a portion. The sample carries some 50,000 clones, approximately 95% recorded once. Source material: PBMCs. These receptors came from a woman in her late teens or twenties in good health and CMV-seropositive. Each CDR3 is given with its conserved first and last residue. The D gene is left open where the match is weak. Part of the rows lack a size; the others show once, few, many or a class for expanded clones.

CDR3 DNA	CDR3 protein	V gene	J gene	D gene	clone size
TGTGCCAGCAGCACAGGGGGGAGAAACATTCAGTACTTC	CASSTGGRNIQYF	TRBV6-5	TRBJ2-4	TRBD1	.
TGTGCCAGTAGTACCGACAGACCTCTAGGGAACACCGGGGAGCTGTTTTTT	CASSTDRPLGNTGELFF	TRBV19	TRBJ2-2	.	.
TGTGGCGCGGGAGGCCCGGAACCCCAGCATTTT	CGAGGPEPQHF	TRBV28	TRBJ1-5	.	.
TGTGCCAGCAGTTTTGCCAGGGGAAGGACAGATACGCAGTATTTT	CASSFARGRTDTQYF	TRBV6-5	TRBJ2-3	.	.
TGTGCCATCAGTGACCCTTTAGCGGGAGGGCCAGGGAACTCCTACAATGAGCAGTTCTTC	CAISDPLAGGPGNSYNEQFF	TRBV10-3	TRBJ2-1	TRBD2	.
TGTGCCAGCAGTTTTTCGGCCTACGAGCAGTACTTC	CASSFSAYEQYF	TRBV6-1	TRBJ2-7	.	.
TGTGCCAGTAGTACCGGACAGTTCTGGAACGAGCAGTACTTC	CASSTGQFWNEQYF	TRBV19	TRBJ2-7	.	.
TGTGCCCTTACAGATAGCGGGAGTCTCGTCCCGAACAATTACTTC	CALTDSGSLVPNNYF	TRBV5-4	TRBJ2-7	TRBD2	.
TGTGCCAGCAGTTTAGTCCCTCTGAACACTGAAGCTTTCTTT	CASSLVPLNTEAFF	TRBV28	TRBJ1-1	.	.
TGTGCCACCAGCAGAGGGGGGCCGGATACGCAGTATTTT	CATSRGGPDTQYF	TRBV15	TRBJ2-3	.	.
TGTGCCAGCAGCCCACGTTATGGGACTAGCGGTTACAATGAGCAGTTCTTC	CASSPRYGTSGYNEQFF	TRBV9	TRBJ2-1	TRBD2	.
TGTGCCAGCAGGCCACGGGGAAGCTCCTACAATGAGCAGTTCTTC	CASRPRGSSYNEQFF	TRBV7-2	TRBJ2-1	.	.
TGTGCCAGTAGTATCCCGAGGACTGATTCCTACGAGCAGTACTTC	CASSIPRTDSYEQYF	TRBV19	TRBJ2-7	.	once
TGTGCCAGCAGTTTAGGAGGGGCCCGCAATGGCTACACCTTC	CASSLGGARNGYTF	TRBV28	TRBJ1-2	.	.
TGTGCCAGCAGCTTGGTGGGCGGGGGCGCTTCCTCTGGGGCCAACGTCCTGACTTTC	CASSLVGGGASSGANVLTF	TRBV5-8	TRBJ2-6	.	.
TGTGCCACCACGGCGGTTCGGGGAGGCGAGCAGTACTTC	CATTAVRGGEQYF	TRBV19	TRBJ2-7	.	once
TGTGCCATCAGTGACGGGGGGTTCAGGGCGAACACTGAAGCTTTCTTT	CAISDGGFRANTEAFF	TRBV10-3	TRBJ1-1	.	.
TGTGCCAGCAGCCAAGAGTTGGCGCTAGCGGGAGTAGGTGAGCAGTTCTTC	CASSQELALAGVGEQFF	TRBV14	TRBJ2-1	TRBD2	.
TGTGCCAGCATGGACAGGGAGAATTCACCCCTCCACTTT	CASMDRENSPLHF	TRBV28	TRBJ1-6	TRBD1	.